The 20 T cell receptor beta chains below all came from one sample that was sequenced in a study of spatial heterogeneity in lung cancer. General study results and limits: In tumors, expanded intratumoral alpha and beta TCR counts tracked mutation counts.

TCRdb reprocessed the 5' RACE reads with MiXCR, giving one entry per CDR3 protein. The sample contains 4,700 or so distinct CDR3 sequences, 9.5% to 15% of which appear only once. Time point described: sample taken at primary tumor resection. Their specific antigens are unknown. This specimen consisted of lung tumor tissue, obtained at surgery. The receptors originated from a male donor with early-stage non-small cell lung cancer.

This clonotype has a count of ten or more. The chain recombines TRBV18 with TRBJ1-1; 8 bases are shared with TRBD1. The junction had 7 bases not matched to a gene; V was cut back by 3 bases and J by 4 bases. Germline values: CDR1 KGHSH, CDR2 LQKENI. The CDR3 sequence is 15 residues long. The CDR3 here is CASSPAVTGGTEAFF. The CDR3 DNA reads as TGTGCCAGCTCACCCGCTGTCACAGGGGGCACTGAAGCTTTCTTT.

This clonotype was seen repeatedly, ten times or more. The gene calls are TRBV28 and TRBJ2-2, with a tentative D call TRBD2 (6 bases). The germline CDR1 and CDR2 sequences are MDHEN and SYDVKM. Trimming pared 4 bases from V and 5 bases from J, leaving 14 bases between. The CDR3 is 15 amino acids. CDR3 in DNA: TGTGCCAGCAGTTCAGCGGGCGCAGGGACCGGGGAGCTGTTTTTT. It translates to CASSSAGAGTGELFF.

This clonotype is medium-sized by share. V usage is TRBV7-2 and J usage is TRBJ2-7, with TRBD2 as a possible D gene (6 bases). The V end lost 5 bases, the J end lost 7 bases, and 15 bases lay between the germline ends. The CDR3 covers 13 residues. Germline CDR1 is SGHTA and CDR2 is FQGNSA. CDR3 coding DNA: TGTGCCAGCAGCCGAGGACCGGAGGGGGAGCAGTACGTC. Translating it yields CASSRGPEGEQYV.

V and J are TRBV28 and TRBJ1-1; D gene ambiguous. V shed 2 bases and J shed 5 bases, with 6 bases lying between them. This CDR3 contains 12 residues. Germline CDR1 and CDR2: MDHEN and SYDVKM. The CDR3 region has the DNA TGTGCCAGCAGTTTAGCTAGGACTGAAGCTTTCTTT. It is translated as CASSLARTEAFF.

V is TRBV20-1 and J is TRBJ2-1, with TRBD1 matching over 8 bases. The ends lost 1 base at V and 4 bases at J; junction bases unmatched: 9. The CDR3 is 16 residues long. Germline values: CDR1 DFQATT, CDR2 SNEGSKA (reference sequence). CDR3 in amino acids: CSARAQGGTGYNEQFF. The CDR3 region has the DNA TGCAGTGCTAGAGCCCAGGGCGGGACAGGTTACAATGAGCAGTTCTTC.

The chain couples TRBV20-1 to TRBJ1-1; TRBD1 is a possible D gene (5 bases). Deletions cut 7 bases from V and 3 bases from J, with 9 bases between. The CDR3 length is 11 residues. The germline gives CDR1 DFQATT, CDR2 SNEGSKA (reference sequence). The CDR3 here is CSVPGDTEAFF. For the CDR3, the DNA is TGCAGTGTTCCGGGGGACACTGAAGCTTTCTTT.

In its sample, this clonotype was seen many times. The chain links TRBV4-2 to TRBJ2-1; TRBD2 agrees at 11 bases. Germline CDR1 reads LGHNA; CDR2 reads YNFKEQ. The CDR3 has 16 amino acids. With 0 bases clipped from V and 9 bases from J, the junction kept 7 bases outside the gene matches. CDR3 coding DNA: TGTGCCAGCAGCCAAGATGTAGCGGGGGGGCACGGTGAGCAGTTCTTC. It codes for CASSQDVAGGHGEQFF.

This clonotype ranks as medium-sized. The genes are TRBV7-2 and TRBJ2-1; 7 nucleotides align to TRBD1. Unmatched junction bases numbered 8, after V lost 6 bases and J lost 3 bases. This CDR3 region has 15 residues. Looked up from germline, CDR1 is SGHTA and CDR2 is FQGNSA. The CDR3 is CASRPTGTDYNEQFF. CDR3 coding DNA: TGTGCCAGCAGACCGACCGGGACAGACTACAATGAGCAGTTCTTC.

Only a few counts were recorded for this clonotype. V gene TRBV20-1 combines with J gene TRBJ2-2, with D tentatively TRBD1 (6 bases). V was trimmed by 6 bases and J by 1 base, leaving 12 bases between them. This CDR3 has 14 residues. The germline V gene encodes CDR1 DFQATT and CDR2 SNEGSKA (reference sequence). CDR3 residues: CSALDRQNTGELFF. Written as DNA, the CDR3 is TGCAGTGCCCTGGACAGACAGAACACCGGGGAGCTGTTTTTT.

The chain uses TRBV7-2 and TRBJ2-5, with 8 bases fitting TRBD2. The CDR3 contains 14 residues. J gave up 4 bases and V 3 bases, and 4 bases lay outside the gene matches. Germline values: CDR1 SGHTA, CDR2 FQGNSA. The DNA for the CDR3 is TGTGCCAGCAGCTTTCAAGCGGGAGCAGAGACCCAGTACTTC. As protein: CASSFQAGAETQYF.

V is TRBV12-3 or TRBV12-4 and J is TRBJ1-1, with TRBD1 as a possible D gene (6 bases). This CDR3 is 14 amino acids long. The V end was cut by 6 bases, the J end by 5 bases, with 16 bases between. The DNA for the CDR3 is TGTGCCAGCAGCGTCACGGAAGGGGGGACTGAAGCTTTCTTT. Its protein product is CASSVTEGGTEAFF.

This clonotype occurred many times. The V gene is TRBV28, the J gene TRBJ1-5, with a tentative D call TRBD1 (5 bases). The CDR3 is 12 residues long. Germline V CDR1 and CDR2: MDHEN, SYDVKM. Trimming cost V 6 bases and J 9 bases, with 12 bases left between them. The CDR3 here is CASRLGDGPQHF. The CDR3 DNA follows: TGTGCCAGCAGACTAGGGGACGGGCCCCAGCATTTT.

The gene calls are TRBV5-1 and TRBJ1-6, with TRBD1 as a possible D gene (5 bases). Germline CDR1 and CDR2: SGHRS and YFSETQ. The CDR3 runs to 16 residues. The ends were cut back, 4 bases at V and 10 bases at J, with 21 bases in the middle. The CDR3 DNA follows: TGCGCCAGCAGCACAGGACGGGGCACGATGCACTCACCCCTCCACTTT. Translation: CASSTGRGTMHSPLHF.

This chain connects TRBV30 to TRBJ1-5; D might be TRBD1 (6 bases). This CDR3 has 14 residues. From germline, CDR1 is GTSNPN and CDR2 SVGIG (reference sequence). Deletions cut 4 bases from V and 2 bases from J, with 12 bases between. CDR3: CAWNRDSGNQPQHF. The CDR3 DNA reads TGTGCCTGGAACAGGGACTCGGGCAATCAGCCCCAGCATTTT.

In this sample, this clonotype is large (0.1 to 1%). This rearrangement joins TRBV12-3 or TRBV12-4 to TRBJ2-2; D might be TRBD1 (6 bases). The CDR3 consists of 13 residues. V was trimmed by 8 bases and J by 6 bases, leaving 13 bases between them. The CDR3 here is CASAGVYAGELFF. The CDR3 DNA reads as TGTGCCAGCGCAGGGGTTTACGCCGGGGAGCTGTTTTTT.

The V gene is TRBV5-4, the J gene TRBJ2-7; tentative D call: TRBD1 (6 bases). Germline V gives CDR1 SGHNT, CDR2 YYREEE (reference sequence). The CDR3 loop spans 13 amino acids. V lost 4 bases and J 3 bases, leaving 11 bases between the germline ends. CDR3 bases: TGTGCCAGCAGCCAGGGGACGGACTACGAGCAGTACTTC. Protein product: CASSQGTDYEQYF.

The gene calls are TRBV5-6 and TRBJ2-2, with D possibly TRBD1 on 6 matching bases. Trimming took off 1 base at V and 5 bases at J, with 12 bases between the two ends. CDR1 is SGHDT, CDR2 YYEEEE, per germline. The CDR3 extends over 15 amino acids. CDR3 nucleotides: TGTGCCAGCAGCTTGACCGACAGGTTTACCGGGGAGCTGTTTTTT. This codes for CASSLTDRFTGELFF.

The sample holds a few counts of this clonotype. The genes are TRBV20-1 and TRBJ2-1; 9 nucleotides line up with TRBD2. The ends lost 3 bases at V and 5 bases at J; junction bases unmatched: 5. The CDR3 totals 14 residues. Germline-derived CDR1 and CDR2 are DFQATT and SNEGSKA (reference sequence). The CDR3 DNA reads as TGCAGTGCTAGCGGAGCGGGGGGCAACAATGAGCAGTTCTTC. It codes for CSASGAGGNNEQFF.

The rearrangement joins TRBV25-1 to TRBJ2-1; D unclear. The ends were cut back, 3 bases at V and 7 bases at J, with 7 bases in the middle. CDR3 length equals 12 residues. Germline CDR1 and CDR2: MGHDK and SYGVNS. This chain's CDR3 is CASSDWGNEQFF. The CDR3 bases are TGTGCCAGCAGTGATTGGGGTAATGAGCAGTTCTTC.

Judged by abundance, this clonotype is medium-sized. The chain has TRBV7-9 and TRBJ2-7; TRBD1 agrees at 7 bases. V shed 5 bases, J shed 2 bases, and the junction held 6 bases outside the gene matches. The CDR3 is 14 residues long. Germline assignment: CDR1 SEHNR and CDR2 FQNEAQ (reference sequence). CDR3 nucleotide sequence: TGTGCCAGCAGCCTAACAGGGGTAACCTACGAGCAGTACGTC. This translates into CASSLTGVTYEQYV.